Listed below are T cell receptor beta chains from one sample, sequenced in a study of T-cell memory formation after mild COVID-19. TCRdb used MiXCR to reprocess the 5' RACE reads, holding one entry per CDR3 protein. The repertoire holds 120,000 to 150,000 distinct CDR3 sequences, with about 5.7% as singletons. Sequenced sample: PBMCs or a T cell subset sorted from them (not recorded which). Every receptor here comes from an adult woman who had mild COVID-19 (a few samples of this study predate the infection). Cell type and time point are not known. The CDR3 runs from the conserved cysteine through the conserved F or W. D genes are given only for firm matches. Only part of the rows carry a size: once, few, many, or a class if the clone is expanded.

abundance: .
v_gene: TRBV20-1
j_gene: TRBJ1-5
d_gene: .
CDR3aa: CSGGTRNQPQHF
CDR3nt: TGCAGTGGCGGGACAAGGAATCAGCCCCAGCATTTT

abundance: few
v_gene: TRBV3-1
j_gene: TRBJ2-1
d_gene: TRBD2
CDR3aa: CASSQNSGGEFAFF
CDR3nt: TGTGCCAGCAGCCAGAATAGCGGGGGGGAGTTCGCGTTCTTC

abundance: few
v_gene: TRBV24-1
j_gene: TRBJ2-1
d_gene: TRBD2
CDR3aa: CATSEIAGVINEQFF
CDR3nt: TGTGCCACCAGTGAAATAGCGGGAGTTATTAATGAGCAGTTCTTC

abundance: few
v_gene: TRBV14
j_gene: TRBJ2-5
d_gene: .
CDR3aa: CASSRLGPAETQYF
CDR3nt: TGTGCCAGCAGCCGACTTGGACCCGCGGAGACCCAGTACTTC

abundance: many
v_gene: TRBV9
j_gene: TRBJ2-1
d_gene: TRBD1
CDR3aa: CASSVDPRGHSNEQFF
CDR3nt: TGTGCCAGCAGCGTAGACCCCAGGGGGCACTCGAATGAGCAGTTCTTC

abundance: many
v_gene: TRBV12-3/TRBV12-4
j_gene: TRBJ1-4
d_gene: .
CDR3aa: CASSETGFNEKLFF
CDR3nt: TGTGCCAGCAGTGAAACGGGGTTTAATGAAAAACTGTTTTTT

abundance: .
v_gene: TRBV27
j_gene: TRBJ1-5
d_gene: TRBD1
CDR3aa: CASSRRDRGLSNQPQHF
CDR3nt: TGTGCCAGCAGTCGCCGGGACAGGGGGCTAAGCAATCAGCCCCAGCATTTT

abundance: many
v_gene: TRBV5-1
j_gene: TRBJ2-5
d_gene: .
CDR3aa: CASSLSGGEQETQYF
CDR3nt: TGCGCCAGCAGCTTGAGCGGCGGGGAGCAAGAGACCCAGTACTTC

abundance: .
v_gene: TRBV12-3/TRBV12-4
j_gene: TRBJ1-1
d_gene: .
CDR3aa: CASSLGQVYEAFF
CDR3nt: TGTGCCAGCAGTTTAGGCCAGGTCTATGAAGCTTTCTTT

abundance: few
v_gene: TRBV7-9
j_gene: TRBJ2-1
d_gene: TRBD2
CDR3aa: CASSPRQGATERGGYNEQFF
CDR3nt: TGTGCCAGCAGCCCGCGTCAGGGGGCAACGGAGCGGGGGGGATACAATGAGCAGTTCTTC

abundance: many
v_gene: TRBV9
j_gene: TRBJ1-4
d_gene: .
CDR3aa: CASSGTGSEVEKLFF
CDR3nt: TGTGCCAGCAGCGGAACGGGATCCGAGGTTGAAAAACTGTTTTTT

abundance: few
v_gene: TRBV3-1
j_gene: TRBJ1-1
d_gene: TRBD1
CDR3aa: CASSRGRDEAFF
CDR3nt: TGTGCCAGCAGCAGGGGGCGTGATGAAGCTTTCTTT

abundance: many
v_gene: TRBV20-1
j_gene: TRBJ2-3
d_gene: .
CDR3aa: CSAGQPSTDTQYF
CDR3nt: TGCAGTGCTGGCCAACCAAGCACAGATACGCAGTATTTT

abundance: .
v_gene: TRBV11-1
j_gene: TRBJ2-6
d_gene: .
CDR3aa: CASSLYGDLISGANVLTF
CDR3nt: TGTGCCAGCAGCTTATACGGGGACCTAATCTCTGGGGCCAACGTCCTGACTTTC

abundance: few
v_gene: TRBV24-1
j_gene: TRBJ2-7
d_gene: TRBD2
CDR3aa: CATSGTDSLRGGLAGYEQYF
CDR3nt: TGTGCCACCAGTGGCACGGACAGCCTCAGGGGAGGACTAGCGGGATACGAGCAGTACTTC

abundance: .
v_gene: TRBV7-3
j_gene: TRBJ2-3
d_gene: .
CDR3aa: CASSLTSGDAFTQYF
CDR3nt: TGTGCCAGCAGCTTAACTAGCGGAGATGCCTTTACGCAGTATTTT